Following are 5 T cell receptor beta chains from one sample sequenced in a study of blood T cells in healthy people across ages. A second PCR, run for about 7 to 12 cycles, used a sample-barcoded 5' primer plus a J-beta primer mix. Each CDR3 protein is one row after TCRdb ran MiXCR on the 5' RACE reads. The table has 710,000 or so distinct CDR3 sequences, about 20% seen once; the top ten hold about 22%. The sample consisted of blood. These receptors were taken from a man between 70 and 80 years old in good health.

The chain uses TRBV3-1 and TRBJ1-4; weak D call: TRBD1 (6 bases). Looked up from germline, CDR1 is LGHDT and CDR2 is YNNKEL (reference sequence). The CDR3 is 17 amino acids. V lost 4 bases and J lost 4, with 19 bases in between. CDR3 bases: TGTGCCAGCAGCCCGAAGGGGGGGATGAGGAATAATGAAAAACTGTTTTTT. It codes for CASSPKGGMRNNEKLFF.

This clonotype has more than one count but fewer than ten. The chain couples TRBV12-3 or TRBV12-4 to TRBJ2-2; D possibly corresponds to TRBD1 (5 bases). V was trimmed by 7 bases and J by 5 bases, leaving 17 bases between them. The CDR3 runs 15 residues. This chain's CDR3 is CASKNWGALTGELFF. DNA for the CDR3: TGTGCCAGCAAGAATTGGGGCGCCTTGACCGGGGAGCTGTTTTTT.

The V and J genes are TRBV7-2 and TRBJ2-3, with D possibly being TRBD2 (5 bases). V lost 5 bases and J lost 6, with 15 bases in between. The V gene's germline CDR1 is SGHTA and CDR2 FQGNSA. The CDR3 is 14 amino acids. The CDR3 reads CASSLVGVADTQYF. The CDR3 nucleotides are TGTGCCAGCAGCCTTGTCGGGGTAGCGGATACGCAGTATTTT.

This chain connects TRBV7-8 to TRBJ2-3; 9 positions agree with TRBD2. The germline CDR1 and CDR2 sequences are SGHVS and FQNEAQ. V lost 0 bases and J lost 4; bases outside the gene matches: 11. CDR3 length equals 18 residues. This chain's CDR3 is CASSLAWVLAGPADTQYF. CDR3 DNA sequence: TGTGCCAGCAGCTTAGCTTGGGTCCTAGCGGGACCGGCAGATACGCAGTATTTT. Combining the CDR3 with reference TRBV7-8 and TRBJ2-3 gives the whole variable domain GAGVSQSPRYKVAKRGQDVALRCDPISGHVSLFWYQQALGQGPEFLTYFQNEAQLDKSGLPSDRFFAERPEGSVSTLKIQRTQQEDSAVYLCASSLAWVLAGPADTQYFGPGTRLTVL.

This clonotype was picked up a small number of times. The rearrangement links TRBV2 to TRBJ2-1; TRBD1 matches at 8 bases. The junction had 10 bases not matched to a gene; V was cut back by 7 bases and J by 8 bases. The length of the CDR3 is 14 residues. The V gene's germline CDR1 is SNHLY and CDR2 FYNNEI. CDR3 residues: CASKGGQVYHEQFF. The CDR3 DNA reads TGTGCCAGCAAGGGGGGACAGGTTTACCATGAGCAGTTCTTC.